One sample yielded the 21 T cell receptor beta chains listed below, sequenced in a study of blood T cells in healthy people across ages. The authors ran a second PCR of 7 to 11 cycles using a sample-barcoded 5' primer and a J-beta primer mix. A single record per CDR3 protein comes from TCRdb applying MiXCR to the 5' RACE reads. In the table there are about 580,000 distinct CDR3 sequences, roughly 48% of which are singletons. The material sequenced was blood. These TCRs come from a man at least 80 years old in good health.

The chain uses TRBV7-9 and TRBJ2-7; TRBD1 aligns across 9 bases. The J segment lost 3 bases and the V segment lost 5 bases, leaving 8 bases of the junction unmatched. This CDR3 spans 15 amino acids. Germline CDR1 is SEHNR and CDR2 is FQNEAQ (reference sequence). The CDR3 DNA sequence: TGTGCCAGCAGCCCCCGGGACAGGGATTTCTACGAGCAGTACTTC. It translates to CASSPRDRDFYEQYF.

The chain links TRBV5-1 to TRBJ2-1, with D tentatively TRBD2 (6 bases). CDR1 is SGHRS and CDR2 is YFSETQ in the germline V gene. V shed 0 bases and J shed 0 bases, with 16 bases lying between them. The CDR3 has 18 residues. For the CDR3, the DNA is TGCGCCAGCAGCTTGGCAAAGGGGCGGGATATCTCCTACAATGAGCAGTTCTTC. Its protein is CASSLAKGRDISYNEQFF.

This clonotype was seen repeatedly, ten times or more. J is TRBJ2-1 and V is TRBV6-5; D unresolved. Trimming shortened V by 0 bases and J by 3 bases, and 9 bases separated the two germline ends. The germline gives CDR1 MNHEY, CDR2 SVGAGI. The CDR3 has 15 residues. The CDR3, as DNA: TGTGCCAGCAGTTACTCCCGCCACGGCTACAATGAGCAGTTCTTC. It encodes CASSYSRHGYNEQFF.

The sample holds a few counts of this clonotype. This rearrangement joins TRBV9 to TRBJ2-7, with D unresolved. CDR1 and CDR2 from the germline V gene are SGDLS and YYNGEE. Trimming left V 0 bases short and J 0 bases short, with 7 bases between. CDR3 length equals 14 residues. The CDR3 nucleotides read TGTGCCAGCAGCGTAGGTGCAGGCTCCTACGAGCAGTACTTC. The encoded protein is CASSVGAGSYEQYF. The whole variable domain, remainder taken from reference TRBV9 and TRBJ2-7, is DSGVTQTPKHLITATGQRVTLRCSPRSGDLSVYWYQQSLDQGLQFLIQYYNGEERAKGNILERFSAQQFPDLHSELNLSSLELGDSALYFCASSVGAGSYEQYFGPGTRLTVT.

The V gene is TRBV20-1, the J gene TRBJ2-5; 11 nucleotides agree with TRBD2. The CDR3 covers 16 residues. Germline CDR1 and CDR2: DFQATT and SNEGSKA (reference sequence). The J segment lost 5 bases and the V segment lost 3 bases, leaving 11 bases of the junction unmatched. The DNA of the CDR3 is TGCAGTGCTAGGGCCCCGGGACTAGCGGCCTGGGAGACCCAGTACTTC. Translated, it gives CSARAPGLAAWETQYF.

This clonotype appeared a single time. The chain couples TRBV7-2 to TRBJ2-7; TRBD2 matches 9 bases. Looked up from germline, CDR1 is SGHTA and CDR2 is FQGNSA. V shed 4 bases, J shed 4 bases, and the junction held 11 bases outside the gene matches. CDR3 length: 16 residues. The CDR3 sequence is CASSWGTSRESYEQYF. The DNA of the CDR3 is TGTGCCAGCAGCTGGGGGACTAGCAGAGAAAGTTACGAGCAGTACTTC.

The chain links TRBV20-1 to TRBJ2-1; the D gene could be TRBD1 or TRBD2 (5 bases each). V was cut by 6 bases and J by 6 bases, with 12 bases left in between. The CDR3 runs 12 residues. Germline-derived CDR1 and CDR2 are DFQATT and SNEGSKA (reference sequence). The chain's CDR3 is CSAPWGSNEQFF. The CDR3 nucleotides read TGCAGTGCCCCATGGGGGAGCAATGAGCAGTTCTTC.

This chain links TRBV20-1 with TRBJ2-1; D remains unclear. V lost 5 bases and J lost 4, with 9 bases in between. Germline V lookup: CDR1 DFQATT, CDR2 SNEGSKA (reference sequence). This CDR3 is built from 12 residues. The CDR3 coding sequence is TGCAGTGCTGAGGACGGGTACAATGAGCAGTTCTTC. As protein: CSAEDGYNEQFF.

The rearrangement links TRBV7-2 to TRBJ2-3; D gene ambiguous. V gave up 5 bases and J gave up 1 base, with 13 bases separating them. Germline assignment: CDR1 SGHTA and CDR2 FQGNSA. The CDR3 length is 15 residues. CDR3 bases: TGTGCCAGCAGCCGAGCTAGGGCCGGCACAGATACGCAGTATTTT. Translated: CASSRARAGTDTQYF.

Only a few counts were recorded for this clonotype. The genes are TRBV20-1 and TRBJ2-5, with 11 bases lining up with TRBD2. Unmatched junction bases numbered 7, after V lost 5 bases and J lost 5 bases. CDR3 length: 14 amino acids. Germline lookup yields CDR1 DFQATT and CDR2 SNEGSKA (reference sequence). The CDR3 DNA is TGCAGTGCTCCGACTAGCGGGAACTTTGAGACCCAGTACTTC. This sequence encodes CSAPTSGNFETQYF.

The rearrangement joins TRBV7-2 to TRBJ2-1; a possible D gene is TRBD1 (6 bases). The CDR3 sequence is 14 residues long. Trimming removed 2 bases at V and 4 bases at J, with 9 bases between. CDR1 SGHTA and CDR2 FQGNSA come from the germline V gene. The CDR3 DNA sequence: TGTGCCAGCAGCTTAATGACAGGATACAATGAGCAGTTCTTC. This translates into CASSLMTGYNEQFF.

A word on this clonotype: The junction differs from germline at one of its ends, possibly a read error. The chain employs TRBV25-1 and TRBJ1-2; tentatively, D is TRBD1 (5 bases). The CDR3 sequence is 14 residues long. CDR1 MGHDK and CDR2 SYGVNS come from the germline V gene. The CDR3 loop reads CAGSLSGPSGGYTF. The CDR3 DNA reads as TGTGCCGGCAGTCTCTCAGGGCCATCGGGAGGCTACACCTTC.

This clonotype appeared a few times. CDR3 sequence: CASSLILEQFF. CDR3 nucleotide sequence: TGTGCCAGCAGCTTAATACTTGAGCAGTTCTTC. The chain couples TRBV7-2 to TRBJ2-1, with D hard to call. CDR1 SGHTA and CDR2 FQGNSA come from the germline V gene. The CDR3 extends over 11 amino acids. The germline V and J ends were trimmed by 2 bases and 9 bases, with 5 bases remaining between them.

The chain joins TRBV4-2 to TRBJ2-3; D is perhaps TRBD1 (5 bases). The V end lost 4 bases, the J end lost 2 bases, and 16 bases lay between the germline ends. Per the germline V gene, CDR1 is LGHNA and CDR2 is YNFKEQ. The CDR3 sequence is 16 residues long. The CDR3 protein is CASSPRQGDPTDTQYF. The CDR3 DNA reads as TGTGCCAGCAGCCCGAGGCAGGGCGACCCCACAGATACGCAGTATTTT.

The chain carries TRBV25-1 and TRBJ2-7; 7 bases are shared with TRBD2. Germline assignment: CDR1 MGHDK and CDR2 SYGVNS. This CDR3 is built from 14 residues. The V segment lost 4 bases and the J segment 6 bases; nucleotides outside the gene matches: 9. In nucleotides, the CDR3 is TGTGCCAGCAGTGCCAGACTAGCCGGACGCGAGCAGTACTTC. Its protein product is CASSARLAGREQYF.

The chain couples TRBV5-5 to TRBJ1-1; D possibly corresponds to TRBD1 (6 bases). Germline V gives CDR1 SGHKS, CDR2 YYEKEE (reference sequence). The CDR3 is 16 residues long. The germline V and J ends were trimmed by 1 base and 0 bases, with 13 bases remaining between them. As DNA, the CDR3 is TGTGCCAGCAGCTTGATGGGGGCGGGGGTGAACACTGAAGCTTTCTTT. Protein product: CASSLMGAGVNTEAFF. Full variable domain (rest looked up from reference TRBV5-5 and TRBJ1-1): DAGVTQSPTHLIKTRGQQVTLRCSPISGHKSVSWYQQVLGQGPQFIFQYYEKEERGRGNFPDRFSARQFPNYSSELNVNALLLGDSALYLCASSLMGAGVNTEAFFGQGTRLTVV.

V and J are TRBV7-2 and TRBJ1-5; TRBD1 matches 10 bases. Trimming cost V 5 bases and J 5 bases; bases outside gene matches: 3. Germline V lookup: CDR1 SGHTA, CDR2 FQGNSA. CDR3 size: 14 residues. The CDR3 DNA is TGTGCCAGCAGCGTAGGGACAGGGGATCAGCCCCAGCATTTT. Translating it yields CASSVGTGDQPQHF.

This clonotype is a singleton in its sample. The rearrangement links TRBV28 to TRBJ1-4; 9 bases are shared with TRBD1. V was clipped by 5 bases and J by 2 bases; unmatched bases: 6. Germline V CDR1 and CDR2: MDHEN, SYDVKM. This CDR3 is 16 amino acids long. CDR3 in amino acids: CASSPGTGWTNEKLFF. The CDR3 region has the DNA TGTGCCAGCAGTCCCGGGACAGGGTGGACTAATGAAAAACTGTTTTTT.

This clonotype showed up just a few times. This chain joins TRBV20-1 and TRBJ2-7, with D uncertain. The CDR3 totals 12 residues. The germline V gene has CDR1 DFQATT and CDR2 SNEGSKA (reference sequence). The V end lost 3 bases, the J end lost 1 base, and 7 bases lay between the germline ends. For the CDR3, the DNA is TGCAGTGCTAGCGCCAGTTCCTACGAGCAGTACTTC. It yields the protein CSASASSYEQYF.

The chain is built from TRBV18 and TRBJ2-3, with D uncertain. V lost 1 base and J 4 bases, leaving 12 bases between the germline ends. The CDR3 spans 15 residues. Germline CDR1 and CDR2: KGHSH and LQKENI. CDR3 in amino acids: CASSPLTADADTQYF. The CDR3 DNA follows: TGTGCCAGCTCACCACTTACGGCGGATGCAGATACGCAGTATTTT.

This clonotype was found a few times. The chain links TRBV20-1 to TRBJ2-5, with D hard to call. The length of the CDR3 is 14 residues. The V gene's germline CDR1 is DFQATT and CDR2 SNEGSKA (reference sequence). The V end lost 0 bases, the J end lost 11 bases, and 19 bases lay between the germline ends. The CDR3 DNA follows: TGCAGTGCTAGAGAGGATCGGTTCGAGGTGGAGCAGTACTTC. Translated, it gives CSAREDRFEVEQYF.